The subject of this entry is one TCR beta chain. Its antigen is still unknown. No qualities accompany the bases; no much larger clone lies one base away. Reading the germline V gene gives CDR1 SGHTA and CDR2 FQGNSA. The CDR3 contains 14 residues, cysteine and phenylalanine counted. Left in the record is the CDR3 DNA by itself, 42 bases read in frame from the first base. The V end loses 5 bases and the J end loses 2 bases, and a stretch of 13 bases separates them. The library was built by means of RT-PCR. Sequencing took place on an Illumina HiSeq 2500. TCRdb's own reprocessing of the public reads used fastp at Q25 and MiXCR and kept productive beta chains. Records with the same CDR3 protein are collapsed into one entry carrying the most frequent genes and DNA. In this sample the table shows around 520,000 distinct CDR3 sequences, 25% of which occur a single time. The ten largest clones take up 1.9% of the sample.

The data stem from a study of response to subunit inactivated influenza vaccine listed by TCRdb under 2018. About the investigation overall: Deep quantitative profiling of the T cell receptor repertoire was used in the study to follow responses to a trivalent subunit inactivated influenza vaccine.

General findings and caveats noted by the study authors: The authors suggested that each seasonal influenza vaccination may recruit only a limited number of new T cells.

The receptor's source is a man aged 50 to 60 who received an inactivated influenza vaccine. Donor details come from another sample of the same person, matched by shared clones. In this chain, TRBV7-2 is recombined with TRBJ2-7; TRBD1 is a possible D gene, resting on 5 matching bases. The source was CD4+ T cells sorted from PBMCs, collected 4 to 6 days after vaccination. The DNA is TGTGCCAGCAGCGAAGGGGCCGCAGCCTACGAGCAGTACTTC. Protein translation: CASSEGAAAYEQYF.